This TCR beta chain was retrieved from a study of cytomegalovirus exposure and HLA in healthy donors. PCR primers comprised 60 Vbeta and 13 Jbeta primers. TCRdb's copy holds only in-frame clones and misses some; the assay was immunoSEQ multiplex PCR. Here the sample spans 140,000 to 150,000 clones, roughly 80% being singletons. As for this clone: The antigen remains undetermined.

General study findings and limits: Later examination showed HLA-associated TCR beta chains had greater clonal expansion than equally common others. Productive rates of about 90% or about 30% were seen for most TCR beta V segments in an earlier analysis. In a later analysis, TCR association rates varied by HLA locus: DRB1 most, HLA-C fewest.

V lost 6 bases and J lost 4; bases outside the gene matches: 3. The CDR3 totals 13 residues. From germline, CDR1 is MNHEY and CDR2 SMNVEV (reference sequence). The chain links TRBV27 to TRBJ1-1; the match to TRBD1 covers 9 bases. Sequencing input: PBMCs. The TCR comes from a man aged 35-49 years in good health and CMV-seronegative. In DNA form, the CDR3 reads TGTGCCAGCAGAAGGACAGGGGTCACTGAAGCTTTCTTT. Protein product: CASRRTGVTEAFF.